One and the same sample provided the 19 T cell receptor beta chains below, sequenced in a study of shared clonotypes between healthy human individuals. The assay was immunoSEQ multiplex PCR, and TCRdb's table has in-frame clones only and misses some. The table includes 190,000 or so clones, approximately 70% detected once. The sequenced material came from memory CD4+ T cells sorted from blood. Subset specified: CD45RA-negative fraction. The source of these receptors is a man younger than 45 in good health.

V gene TRBV11-2 combines with J gene TRBJ2-1; 7 nucleotides match TRBD1. Germline V CDR1 and CDR2: SGHAT, FQNNGV. Germline trimming cut 2 bases from V and 4 bases from J; bases unmatched to any gene: 5. The CDR3 is made up of 15 amino acids. CDR3 DNA sequence: TGTGCCAGCAGCTTAATACAGGGGCGATACAATGAGCAGTTCTTC. Translating it yields CASSLIQGRYNEQFF.

The CDR3 DNA is TGTGCCAGCAGCCATGTGGTAGCGGGCCACTCTGGGGCCAACGTCCTGACTTTC. This gives the protein CASSHVVAGHSGANVLTF. This chain connects TRBV7-9 to TRBJ2-6; 7 bases are a match to TRBD2. Germline CDR1 is SEHNR and CDR2 is FQNEAQ (reference sequence). J was trimmed by 0 bases and V by 5 bases; bases with no gene match: 10. CDR3 size: 18 residues.

This clone was observed once. The chain has TRBV7-6 and TRBJ2-4; 10 bases match TRBD2. The CDR3 contains 17 residues. The ends lost 3 bases at V and 0 bases at J; junction bases unmatched: 5. Germline V gene data show CDR1 as SGHVS and CDR2 as FNYEAQ. For the CDR3, the DNA is TGTGCCAGCAGCTTGGGACTAGCGCCACTAGCCAAAAACATTCAGTACTTC. Translating gives CASSLGLAPLAKNIQYF.

The chain has TRBV9 and TRBJ2-1; perhaps TRBD1 as D (6 bases). Germline V gene data show CDR1 as SGDLS and CDR2 as YYNGEE. This CDR3 has 14 amino acids. The germline V and J ends were trimmed by 2 bases and 8 bases, with 14 bases remaining between them. The chain's CDR3 is CASSVSGTLDEQFF. The CDR3 DNA follows: TGTGCCAGCAGCGTTTCCGGGACATTGGATGAGCAGTTCTTC. The entire variable domain, with the rest obtained from reference TRBV9 and TRBJ2-1, is as follows: DSGVTQTPKHLITATGQRVTLRCSPRSGDLSVYWYQQSLDQGLQFLIQYYNGEERAKGNILERFSAQQFPDLHSELNLSSLELGDSALYFCASSVSGTLDEQFFGPGTRLTVL.

J is TRBJ2-1 and V is TRBV10-3; 9 bases are shared with TRBD1. V lost 5 bases, J lost 6 bases, and 8 bases stayed unmatched. CDR1 is ENHRY and CDR2 is SYGVKD in the germline V gene. CDR3 length equals 15 residues. The CDR3 DNA sequence: TGTGCCATCAGTCCCCGGGACAGGGACTTCAATGAGCAGTTCTTC. Translating gives CAISPRDRDFNEQFF.

The table lists this clone with a count of one. The V gene is TRBV7-3, the J gene TRBJ1-1; 9 nucleotides align to TRBD1. After removal of 0 bases from V and 8 bases from J, the junction contained 7 bases not matched to a gene. The CDR3 covers 15 residues. Germline CDR1 SGHTA, CDR2 FQGTGA. CDR3 in DNA: TGTGCCAGCAGCTTAACCGCCGACAGGGGGACCGAAGCTTTCTTT. Amino acid sequence: CASSLTADRGTEAFF.

The table lists this clone with a few counts. The CDR3 DNA reads as TGTGCCAGCAGCTTATACCCCGAGACTGGAAATGAGCAGTTCTTC. Its protein product is CASSLYPETGNEQFF. The V and J genes are TRBV11-2 and TRBJ2-1; D gene unclear. This CDR3 contains 15 residues. CDR1 is SGHAT, CDR2 FQNNGV, per germline. Trimming stripped 2 bases from V and 7 bases from J, with 15 bases between. The variable domain in full, completed from reference TRBV11-2 and TRBJ2-1, reads EAGVAQSPRYKIIEKRQSVAFWCNPISGHATLYWYQQILGQGPKLLIQFQNNGVVDDSQLPKDRFSAERLKGVDSTLKIQPAKLEDSAVYLCASSLYPETGNEQFFGPGTRLTVL.

V usage is TRBV7-3 and J usage is TRBJ2-7; TRBD2 is a possible D gene (6 bases). V lost 6 bases, J lost 7 bases, and 16 bases lay in between. Per germline, CDR1 SGHTA and CDR2 FQGTGA. The length of the CDR3 is 13 residues. The CDR3 coding sequence is TGTGCCAGCAGTCGCTATAGCGCGGGGGAGCAGTACTTC. Translating gives CASSRYSAGEQYF.

This clone was seen more than once but under ten times. The V gene is TRBV28, the J gene TRBJ1-1; 7 bases line up with TRBD1. J was trimmed by 2 bases and V by 2 bases; bases with no gene match: 2. This CDR3 region has 14 residues. Germline loops: CDR1 MDHEN, CDR2 SYDVKM. The chain's CDR3 is CASSLQGGNTEAFF. For the CDR3, the DNA is TGTGCCAGCAGTTTACAGGGGGGAAACACTGAAGCTTTCTTT.

V and J are TRBV7-9 and TRBJ2-3; D not certain. The CDR3 totals 15 residues. Germline V lookup: CDR1 SEHNR, CDR2 FQNEAQ (reference sequence). Trimming pared 0 bases from V and 1 base from J, leaving 8 bases between. This CDR3 reads CASSLALGGTDTQYF. The CDR3 nucleotides read TGTGCCAGCAGCTTAGCACTGGGCGGCACAGATACGCAGTATTTT.

This chain uses TRBV30 with TRBJ2-1; the D gene is possibly TRBD1 (6 bases). The CDR3 runs 12 residues. The germline V gene encodes CDR1 GTSNPN and CDR2 SVGIG (reference sequence). V lost 5 bases and J lost 6, with 11 bases in between. The CDR3 sequence is CAWGGFGNEQFF. The CDR3 bases are TGTGCCTGGGGGGGCTTTGGCAATGAGCAGTTCTTC.

This clone has a single count. J is TRBJ2-7 and V is TRBV11-2; no clear D gene. The germline CDR1 and CDR2 sequences are SGHAT and FQNNGV. V lost 7 bases to trimming and J lost 2 bases, with 9 bases between them. The CDR3 is 12 residues long. The DNA of the CDR3 is TGTGCCAGCACTGGTGATACCTACGAGCAGTACTTC. As protein: CASTGDTYEQYF.

This clone was seen only a few times. CDR3 sequence (DNA): TGTGCCAGCAGCTTATCCAACCAAGAGACCCAGTACTTC. This translates into CASSLSNQETQYF. J is TRBJ2-5 and V is TRBV7-2; no definite D call. The CDR3 contains 13 residues. Germline values: CDR1 SGHTA, CDR2 FQGNSA. With 2 bases removed from V and 0 bases from J, the gap between germline ends came to 4 bases.

In its sample, this clone was seen a few times. The rearrangement joins TRBV27 to TRBJ2-7; no definite D call. The germline V gene encodes CDR1 MNHEY and CDR2 SMNVEV (reference sequence). The CDR3 sequence is 13 residues long. V lost 0 bases and J lost 6, with 9 bases in between. The CDR3, as DNA: TGTGCCAGCAGTTTATCTATCGGCAGCGAGCAGTACTTC. This translates into CASSLSIGSEQYF.

This clone was recorded once. The rearrangement links TRBV11-2 to TRBJ2-2, with D possibly matching TRBD2 (5 bases). The CDR3 length is 17 residues. From germline, CDR1 is SGHAT and CDR2 FQNNGV. The V end lost 4 bases, the J end lost 3 bases, and 18 bases lay between the germline ends. CDR3 sequence (DNA): TGTGCCAGCAGCTCGGGCGGGCGGTTGATTTACACCGGGGAGCTGTTTTTT. Amino acids: CASSSGGRLIYTGELFF.

The gene calls are TRBV28 and TRBJ1-3; D is perhaps TRBD1 (5 bases). Germline assignment: CDR1 MDHEN and CDR2 SYDVKM. The V end was cut by 7 bases, the J end by 4 bases, with 14 bases between. This CDR3 comprises 14 residues. In nucleotides, the CDR3 is TGTGCCAGCATCCTAAATTACAGGGGAAACACCATATATTTT. Residues: CASILNYRGNTIYF.

This clone was seen only a few times. V and J are TRBV29-1 and TRBJ2-7; possibly TRBD1 or TRBD2 for D (5 bases each). This CDR3 has 11 residues. Trimming stripped 5 bases from V and 3 bases from J, with 8 bases between. CDR1 and CDR2 from the germline V gene are SQVTM and ANQGSEA. The CDR3 DNA reads TGCAGCGTTAAGAGGGGCTACGAGCAGTACTTC. It yields the protein CSVKRGYEQYF.

The count of this clone is one. The rearrangement uses TRBV7-9 and TRBJ1-3; D gene unclear. This CDR3 is 14 amino acids long. Trimming took 5 bases from V and 4 from J, leaving 12 bases between them. Germline CDR1 SEHNR, CDR2 FQNEAQ (reference sequence). In DNA form, the CDR3 reads TGTGCCAGCAGCCCTGGCAACTCGGGAAACACCATATATTTT. It is translated as CASSPGNSGNTIYF.

This clone was counted a few times. This chain links TRBV6-5 with TRBJ2-1, with D unclear. Trimming pared 7 bases from V and 2 bases from J, leaving 12 bases between. In germline, CDR1 is MNHEY, CDR2 SVGAGI. The CDR3 is made up of 14 amino acids. The CDR3 reads CASTPHPTYNEQFF. Written as DNA, the CDR3 is TGTGCCAGCACCCCGCACCCCACCTACAATGAGCAGTTCTTC.